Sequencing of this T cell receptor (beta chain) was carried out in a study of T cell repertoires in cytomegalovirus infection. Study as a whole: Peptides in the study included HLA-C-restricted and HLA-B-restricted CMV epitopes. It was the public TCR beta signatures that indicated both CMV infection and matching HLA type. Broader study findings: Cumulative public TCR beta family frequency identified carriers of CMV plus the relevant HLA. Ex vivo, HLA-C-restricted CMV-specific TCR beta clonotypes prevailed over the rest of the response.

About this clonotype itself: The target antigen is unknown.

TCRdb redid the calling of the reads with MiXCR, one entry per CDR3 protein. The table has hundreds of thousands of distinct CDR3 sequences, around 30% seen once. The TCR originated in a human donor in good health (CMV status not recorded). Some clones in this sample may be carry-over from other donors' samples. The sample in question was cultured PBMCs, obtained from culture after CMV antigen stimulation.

The CDR3 loop reads CASSTWTQNSYEQYF. The CDR3, as DNA: TGTGCCAGCAGCACCTGGACGCAAAACTCCTACGAGCAGTACTTC. The chain links TRBV7-4 to TRBJ2-7; D remains ambiguous. Looked up from germline, CDR1 is SGHVT and CDR2 is SQSDAQ. Trimming shortened V by 5 bases and J by 0 bases, and 14 bases separated the two germline ends. The CDR3 is 15 amino acids.